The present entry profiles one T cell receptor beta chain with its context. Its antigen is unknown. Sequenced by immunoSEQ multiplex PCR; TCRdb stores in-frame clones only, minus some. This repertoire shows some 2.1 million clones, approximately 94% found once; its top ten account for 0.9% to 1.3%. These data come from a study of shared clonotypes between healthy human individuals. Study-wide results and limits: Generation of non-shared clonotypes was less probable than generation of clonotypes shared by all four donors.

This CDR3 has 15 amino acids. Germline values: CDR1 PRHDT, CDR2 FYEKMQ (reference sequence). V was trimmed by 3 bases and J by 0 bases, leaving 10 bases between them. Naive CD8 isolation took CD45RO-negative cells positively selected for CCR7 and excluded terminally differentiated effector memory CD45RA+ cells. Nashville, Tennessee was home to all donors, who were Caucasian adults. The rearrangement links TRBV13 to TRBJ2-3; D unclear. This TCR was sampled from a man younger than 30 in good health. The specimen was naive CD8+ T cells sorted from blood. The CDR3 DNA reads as TGTGCCAGCAGCTTCCCCAGCAGCAGCACAGATACGCAGTATTTT. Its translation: CASSFPSSSTDTQYF.